This T cell receptor beta chain derives from a study of T cell changes during pregnancy in multiple sclerosis. Trimming took off 7 bases at V and 2 bases at J, with 11 bases between the two ends. The CDR3 is 13 amino acids. CDR1 MNHEY and CDR2 SVGAGI come from the germline V gene. Profiling relied on immunoSEQ multiplex PCR, and the TCRdb table lists in-frame clones only, not all of them. The sample holds around 56,000 clones; approximately 91% are singletons and the top ten take approximately 0.4%. The clonotype comes from a female donor with multiple sclerosis, enrolled in a pregnancy study. The rearrangement joins TRBV6-5 to TRBJ2-5; possible D gene TRBD2, 6 bases. The specimen was CD4+ T cells from peripheral blood mononuclear cells, collected in the third trimester of pregnancy. Written as DNA, the CDR3 is TGTGCCAGCACACCGGGACTGCAAGAGACCCAGTACTTC. Amino acid sequence: CASTPGLQETQYF.